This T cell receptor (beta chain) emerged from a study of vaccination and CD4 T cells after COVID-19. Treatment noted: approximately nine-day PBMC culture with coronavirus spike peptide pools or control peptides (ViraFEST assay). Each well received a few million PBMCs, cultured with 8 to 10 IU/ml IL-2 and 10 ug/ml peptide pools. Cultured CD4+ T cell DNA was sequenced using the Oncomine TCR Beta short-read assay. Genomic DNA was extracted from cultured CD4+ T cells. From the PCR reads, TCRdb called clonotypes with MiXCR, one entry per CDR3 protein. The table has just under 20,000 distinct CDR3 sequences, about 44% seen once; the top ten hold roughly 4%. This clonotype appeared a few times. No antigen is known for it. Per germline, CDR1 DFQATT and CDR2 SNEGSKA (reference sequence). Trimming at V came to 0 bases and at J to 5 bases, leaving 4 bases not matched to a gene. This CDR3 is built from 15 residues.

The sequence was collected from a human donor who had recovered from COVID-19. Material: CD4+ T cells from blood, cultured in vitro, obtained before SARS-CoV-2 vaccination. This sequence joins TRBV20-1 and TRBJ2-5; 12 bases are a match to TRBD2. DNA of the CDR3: TGCAGTGCTAGAGATAGGACTAGCGGGACGGAGACCCAGTACTTC. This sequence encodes CSARDRTSGTETQYF.